These T cell receptor beta chains were read from a single sample in a study of blood T cell repertoires in COVID-19. The repertoire was sequenced with immunoSEQ multiplex PCR; TCRdb's copy has only in-frame clones and lacks some. The sample carries roughly 430,000 clones, 70% to 90% recorded once. The source material was PBMCs or T cells enriched from blood (not recorded which). The receptor source for this set is a woman aged 18-29 years who had been exposed to COVID-19. The CDR3 runs from the conserved cysteine through the conserved F or W. The order of the fields is D gene, clone size, V gene, J gene, CDR3 DNA, CDR3 protein. A D gene is named only where the DNA matches it firmly. Size is omitted from some rows. Given values are once, few, many or a class for expanded clones.

NA,NA,TRBV20-1,TRBJ2-7,TGCAGTGCAGACAGCTCCTACGAGCAGTACTTC,CSADSSYEQYF
TRBD2,NA,TRBV29-1,TRBJ2-5,TGCAGCCCCCACCGAAGGACTAGCGGGGGGGTACAAGAGACCCAGTACTTC,CSPHRRTSGGVQETQYF
NA,NA,TRBV6-1,TRBJ2-1,TGTGCCAGCAGTGAAGTCGACCCCTGGAGTGAGCAGTTCTTC,CASSEVDPWSEQFF
NA,NA,TRBV4-1,TRBJ2-5,TGCGCCAGCAGCCAAGTACAGGGAGGGTACCAAGAGACCCAGTACTTC,CASSQVQGGYQETQYF
TRBD1,NA,TRBV7-8,TRBJ2-3,TGTGCCAGCAGCGGAAGGGACAGGGCGGCAGATACGCAGTATTTT,CASSGRDRAADTQYF
NA,NA,TRBV25-1,TRBJ1-2,TGTGCCAGCAGTGTGGCGGGCAGCTATGGCTACACCTTC,CASSVAGSYGYTF
TRBD1,NA,TRBV14,TRBJ1-1,TGTGCCAGCAGCTACAATCCGGGACAGGTAAACACTGAAGCTTTCTTT,CASSYNPGQVNTEAFF
NA,NA,TRBV5-1,TRBJ1-3,TGCGCCAGCAGCCCGACAGTTAACTTTGGAAACACCATATATTTT,CASSPTVNFGNTIYF
NA,NA,TRBV25-1,TRBJ1-6,TGTGCCAGCAGTGATGAGTCCGAAGCCTCACCCCTCCACTTT,CASSDESEASPLHF
NA,NA,TRBV2,TRBJ1-6,TGTGCCAGCAGTGCCCGGGGAAGCTCCTATAATTCACCCCTCCACTTT,CASSARGSSYNSPLHF
NA,NA,TRBV6-2/TRBV6-3,TRBJ2-7,TGTGCCAGCAGCACCAGACAGGCTTCCTACGAGCAGTACTTC,CASSTRQASYEQYF
NA,once,TRBV5-4,TRBJ1-1,TGTGCCAGCAGCTTGGAGGGACAGAACACTGAAGCTTTCTTT,CASSLEGQNTEAFF
TRBD2,NA,TRBV11-2,TRBJ2-5,TGTGCCAGCAGCTTATTAGCGGGAGGCCTCCAAGAGACCCAGTACTTC,CASSLLAGGLQETQYF
TRBD2,NA,TRBV9,TRBJ2-7,TGTGCCAGCAGCCAAGGGACTAGCGGGGCCTACGAGCAGTACTTC,CASSQGTSGAYEQYF
NA,NA,TRBV28,TRBJ2-7,TGTGCCAGCAGTCGAGACAGATACGAGCAGTACTTC,CASSRDRYEQYF
TRBD2,NA,TRBV28,TRBJ2-3,TGTGCCAGCTTCCCGGGACTAGCGGGGGGGCGTAAAGATACGCAGTATTTT,CASFPGLAGGRKDTQYF
NA,NA,TRBV2,TRBJ2-5,TGTGCCACCGCGGTGGAGACCCAGTACTTC,CATAVETQYF
NA,NA,TRBV6-6,TRBJ2-7,TGTGCCAGCAGTCTTGGAGATTGGACCTACGAGCAGTACTTC,CASSLGDWTYEQYF
NA,once,TRBV12-3/TRBV12-4,TRBJ1-2,TGTGCCAGCACCTCGAAGCCGTACTATGGCTACACCTTC,CASTSKPYYGYTF
TRBD1,few,TRBV7-8,TRBJ1-1,TGTGCCAGCAGCTTAGGGGACAGAATGAACACTGAAGCTTTCTTT,CASSLGDRMNTEAFF
NA,few,TRBV2,TRBJ1-5,TGTGCCAGCAGCCCACAGGGTCTCGATCAGCCCCAGCATTTT,CASSPQGLDQPQHF
NA,NA,TRBV6-2/TRBV6-3,TRBJ2-7,TGTGCCAGCAGTTATGGGCAGCTCTACGAGCAGTACTTC,CASSYGQLYEQYF
TRBD1,NA,TRBV4-3,TRBJ2-7,TGCGCCAGCAGCCACTCTACCGGGACAGTGGTCTACGAGCAGTACTTC,CASSHSTGTVVYEQYF
NA,NA,TRBV7-9,TRBJ1-4,TGTGCCAGCAGCCCAGGTGGAGGGGCTAGCGAAAAACTGTTTTTT,CASSPGGGASEKLFF
NA,NA,TRBV23-1,TRBJ1-4,TGCGCCAGCACCCCCCCAGAGGAGGGCGGTGAAAAACTGTTTTTT,CASTPPEEGGEKLFF
TRBD2,NA,TRBV7-2,TRBJ2-2,TGTGCCAGCAGCTTAGTGGCGGGGGGGACCGGGGAGCTGTTTTTT,CASSLVAGGTGELFF
NA,NA,TRBV7-9,TRBJ2-7,TGTGCCAGCAGCCCAACCCAGGGTAAGGGGCAACGCGAGCAGTACTTC,CASSPTQGKGQREQYF
TRBD1,NA,TRBV10-3,TRBJ2-7,TGTGCCATCAGTGAGGGACAGGGCAACTACGAGCAGTACTTC,CAISEGQGNYEQYF
NA,NA,TRBV28,TRBJ2-2,TGTGCCAGCAGTTCCAACAGGGTAGGCGGGGAGCTGTTTTTT,CASSSNRVGGELFF
TRBD2,NA,TRBV25-1,TRBJ2-7,TGTGCCAGCAGTCGGCTAGCGGGGGGGAGTTGGTACGAGCAGTACTTC,CASSRLAGGSWYEQYF
TRBD2,NA,TRBV9,TRBJ2-1,TGTGCCAGCAGCGTAGAAGAGACTAGCGGGCTCAATGAGCAGTTCTTC,CASSVEETSGLNEQFF
NA,NA,TRBV14,TRBJ1-1,TGTGCCAGCAGCCAAGGTCAGGGCCAAACGATGAACACTGAAGCTTTCTTT,CASSQGQGQTMNTEAFF
NA,NA,TRBV6-5,TRBJ2-3,TGTGCCAGCAGTCCGTGGACAGTCACAGATACGCAGTATTTT,CASSPWTVTDTQYF
TRBD1,NA,TRBV7-2,TRBJ2-7,TGTGCCAGCAGCCTTGGGGGACAGGGAATCGGCGAGCAGTACTTC,CASSLGGQGIGEQYF
NA,once,TRBV7-9,TRBJ2-2,TGTGCCAGCAGCCCGGGAGACAGAAACACCGGGGAGCTGTTTTTT,CASSPGDRNTGELFF
NA,NA,TRBV19,TRBJ2-7,TGTGCCAGTACCGACGGGTCTGAAAGCTCCTACGAGCAGTACTTC,CASTDGSESSYEQYF
TRBD1,NA,TRBV5-5,TRBJ1-6,TGTGCCAGCAGCTTGGAAGGCCTAGTCCGGGACAGGCTTAATTCACCCCTCCACTTT,CASSLEGLVRDRLNSPLHF
TRBD1,NA,TRBV30,TRBJ1-1,TGTGCCTGGACCCTGCCTGACAGGGCAAGCACTGAAGCTTTCTTT,CAWTLPDRASTEAFF
NA,once,TRBV3-1/TRBV3-2,TRBJ2-3,TGTGCCAGCAGCCAAGCAGGGTATGCCACAGATACGCAGTATTTT,CASSQAGYATDTQYF
NA,NA,TRBV27,TRBJ1-5,TGTGCCAGCAGTTCCGGGGGGCCCCAGCATTTT,CASSSGGPQHF
TRBD1,NA,TRBV28,TRBJ1-3,TGTGCCAGCAGGCCCAGGGGGTCGGGAGGAAACACCATATATTTT,CASRPRGSGGNTIYF
NA,few,TRBV28,TRBJ1-2,TGTGCCAGCAGTCCGTTCAGGGAAGGCGGCTACACCTTC,CASSPFREGGYTF
NA,NA,TRBV6-6,TRBJ2-1,TGTGCCAGCAGCCCGGGTACGAATGAGCAGTTCTTC,CASSPGTNEQFF
TRBD2,once,TRBV18,TRBJ2-7,TGTGCCAGCTCACTCTATCCGGGACTAGCGGGAAGTGGCGAGCAGTACTTC,CASSLYPGLAGSGEQYF
TRBD2,NA,TRBV18,TRBJ2-7,TGTGCCAGCTCACCCCTGGGGACTAGCGGCTCCTACGAGCAGTACTTC,CASSPLGTSGSYEQYF
NA,NA,TRBV7-9,TRBJ2-5,TGTGCCAGCAGCTATGTCAGGGAGGTTGGAGAGACCCAGTACTTC,CASSYVREVGETQYF
TRBD2,NA,TRBV6-4,TRBJ2-1,TGTGCCAGCAGTTCCGGGACTAGCGGGGTCAATGAGCAGTTCTTC,CASSSGTSGVNEQFF
NA,NA,TRBV10-2,TRBJ1-2,TGCGCCAGCAGTGAGTGGGCAGGGGCCGGCTATGGCTACACCTTC,CASSEWAGAGYGYTF
TRBD1,NA,TRBV19,TRBJ1-1,TGTGCCAGTAGTACTGGGACAGGGCTATTTATGAACACTGAAGCTTTCTTT,CASSTGTGLFMNTEAFF
TRBD1,NA,TRBV24-1,TRBJ1-2,TGTGCCACCAGTGCCAACGGACAGGGTGGCTATGGCTACACCTTC,CATSANGQGGYGYTF